This T cell receptor (beta chain) was recovered during a study of T cells in Graves' hyperthyroidism and ophthalmopathy. Diagnoses used clinical symptoms, serum thyroxine and TRAb, thyroid ultrasound and orbital computed tomography. This clonotype appeared many times. This CDR3 has 16 residues. Germline V gene lookup returns CDR1 SGHRS and CDR2 YFSETQ. V was pared by 1 base and J by 0 bases, with 5 bases of the junction left unmatched. What was amplified from RNA transcripts were TCR beta CDR3 regions. The HTBI primer set served for first-round RT-PCR of the TCR CDR3. Using its own MiXCR run on the multiplex PCR reads, TCRdb lists one record per CDR3 protein. Of around 190,000 distinct CDR3 sequences listed, approximately 15% are singletons.

The genes are TRBV5-1 and TRBJ2-7, with 9 bases matching TRBD2. The TCR was taken from a woman in her 50s with Graves' hyperthyroidism. Sequenced material: blood. The CDR3: CASSLISGGSSYEQYF. The DNA for the CDR3 is TGCGCCAGCAGCTTGATTAGCGGGGGAAGCTCCTACGAGCAGTACTTC.